This T cell receptor (beta chain) came from a study of T cell responses to AZD1222 COVID-19 vaccine. CDR1 is LGHNA, CDR2 YNFKEQ, per germline. This CDR3 comprises 15 residues. The ends lost 1 base at V and 1 base at J; junction bases unmatched: 3. Study results and caveats: The study found Spike-specific TCR breadth and depth rose after two AZD1222 doses. The reported proportion of spike-specific TCRs targeting unmutated variant regions was nearly half.

About this clone itself: Its antigen is as yet unknown.

Using immunoSEQ multiplex PCR, the repertoire was profiled, and TCRdb retains in-frame clones only, with some absent. The table shows around 120,000 clones, with roughly 90% occurring only once. The source material was peripheral blood, sampled 28 days after the second AZD1222 dose. The chain links TRBV4-2 to TRBJ2-7; TRBD2 matches at 8 bases. The receptor comes from an adult who received the AZD1222 COVID-19 vaccine. CDR3 protein: CASSQAGGTSYEQYF. The CDR3 DNA sequence: TGTGCCAGCAGCCAAGCGGGAGGGACATCCTACGAGCAGTACTTC.